This TCR beta chain was retrieved from a study of T cell responses to AZD1222 COVID-19 vaccine. Study in general: Recipients boosted at about 4 weeks or about 12 weeks are pooled.

Trimming removed 3 bases from V and 3 bases from J, with 8 bases in between. CDR3 length: 13 residues. The V gene's germline CDR1 is DFQATT and CDR2 SNEGSKA (reference sequence). Measured with immunoSEQ multiplex PCR; TCRdb has only the in-frame clones, and not every one. Here the sample spans 100,000 to 150,000 clones, about nine tenths being singletons. This sample comprised peripheral blood, obtained on day 0 of AZD1222 vaccination. The gene calls are TRBV20-1 and TRBJ1-4; D gene uncertain. The receptor was isolated from an adult in good health. In DNA form, the CDR3 reads TGCAGTGCTAGTCAAAGCGCTAATGAAAAACTGTTTTTT. The encoded protein is CSASQSANEKLFF.